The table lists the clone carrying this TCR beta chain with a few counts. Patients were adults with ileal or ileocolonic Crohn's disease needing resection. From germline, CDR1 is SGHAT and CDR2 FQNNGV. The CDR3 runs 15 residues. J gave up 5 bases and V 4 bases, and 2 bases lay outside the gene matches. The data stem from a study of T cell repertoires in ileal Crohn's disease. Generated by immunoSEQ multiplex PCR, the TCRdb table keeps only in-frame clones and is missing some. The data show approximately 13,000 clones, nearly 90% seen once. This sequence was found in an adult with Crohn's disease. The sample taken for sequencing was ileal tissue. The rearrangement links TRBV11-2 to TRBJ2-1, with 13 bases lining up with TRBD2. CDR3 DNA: TGTGCCAGCAGCTCGGGACTAGCGGGGAACAATGAGCAGTTCTTC. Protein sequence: CASSSGLAGNNEQFF.